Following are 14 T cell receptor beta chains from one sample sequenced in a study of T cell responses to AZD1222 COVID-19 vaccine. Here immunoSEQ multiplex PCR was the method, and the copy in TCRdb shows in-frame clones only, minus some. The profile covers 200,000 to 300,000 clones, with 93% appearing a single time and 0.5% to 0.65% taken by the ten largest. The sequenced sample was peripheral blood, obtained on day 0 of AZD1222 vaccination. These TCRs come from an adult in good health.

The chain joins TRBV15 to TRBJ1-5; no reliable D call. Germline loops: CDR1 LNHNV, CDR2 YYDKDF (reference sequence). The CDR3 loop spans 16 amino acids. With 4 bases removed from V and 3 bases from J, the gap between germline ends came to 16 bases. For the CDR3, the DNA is TGTGCCACCAGCACCCCCGCCCATGGATTCAATCAGCCCCAGCATTTT. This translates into CATSTPAHGFNQPQHF. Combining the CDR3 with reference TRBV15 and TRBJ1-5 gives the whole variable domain DAMVIQNPRYQVTQFGKPVTLSCSQTLNHNVMYWYQQKSSQAPKLLFHYYDKDFNNEADTPDNFQSRRPNTSFCFLDIRSPGLGDTAMYLCATSTPAHGFNQPQHFGDGTRLSIL.

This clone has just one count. CDR3 bases: TGTGCCAGCAGTTGGAGGGCAGAACAGCCCCAGCATTTT. Amino acid sequence: CASSWRAEQPQHF. This sequence joins TRBV27 and TRBJ1-5; D gene unclear. Looked up from germline, CDR1 is MNHEY and CDR2 is SMNVEV (reference sequence). This CDR3 is built from 13 residues. The ends were cut back, 4 bases at V and 7 bases at J, with 11 bases in the middle.

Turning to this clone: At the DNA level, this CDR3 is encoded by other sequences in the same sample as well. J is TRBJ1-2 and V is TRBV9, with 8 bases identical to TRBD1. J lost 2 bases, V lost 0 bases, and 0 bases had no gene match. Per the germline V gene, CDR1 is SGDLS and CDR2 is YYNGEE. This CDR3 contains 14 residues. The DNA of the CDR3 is TGTGCCAGCAGCGTAGGACAGGGGAACTATGGCTACACCTTC. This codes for CASSVGQGNYGYTF. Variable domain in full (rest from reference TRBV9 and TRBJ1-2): DSGVTQTPKHLITATGQRVTLRCSPRSGDLSVYWYQQSLDQGLQFLIQYYNGEERAKGNILERFSAQQFPDLHSELNLSSLELGDSALYFCASSVGQGNYGYTFGSGTRLTVV.

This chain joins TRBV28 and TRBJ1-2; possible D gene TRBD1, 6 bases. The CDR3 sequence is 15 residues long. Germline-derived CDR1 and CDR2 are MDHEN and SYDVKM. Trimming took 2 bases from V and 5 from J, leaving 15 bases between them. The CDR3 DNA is TGTGCCAGCAGTTTAGGGGGCCGGGCCCTATATGGCTACACCTTC. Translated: CASSLGGRALYGYTF.

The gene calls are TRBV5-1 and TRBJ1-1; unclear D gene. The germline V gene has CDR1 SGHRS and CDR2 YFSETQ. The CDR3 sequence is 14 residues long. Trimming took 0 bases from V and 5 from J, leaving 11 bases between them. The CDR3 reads CASSLGTAGTEAFF. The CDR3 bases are TGCGCCAGCAGCTTGGGGACGGCCGGGACTGAAGCTTTCTTT.

In DNA, the CDR3 is TGTGCCAGCAGCCCCAGGTTAGCGGGTACCTACGAGCAGTACTTC. Amino acid sequence: CASSPRLAGTYEQYF. J is TRBJ2-7 and V is TRBV4-2; TRBD2 agrees at 7 bases. V dropped 4 bases and J dropped 2; count of bases not matched to a gene: 8. The CDR3 loop spans 15 amino acids. From germline, CDR1 is LGHNA and CDR2 YNFKEQ.

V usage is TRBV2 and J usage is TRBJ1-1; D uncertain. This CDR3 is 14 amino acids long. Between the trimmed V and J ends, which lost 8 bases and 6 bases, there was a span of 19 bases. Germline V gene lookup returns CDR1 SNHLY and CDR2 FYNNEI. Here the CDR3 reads CASGRLGGSAEAFF. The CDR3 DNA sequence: TGTGCCAGCGGGCGCCTAGGAGGGAGCGCTGAAGCTTTCTTT.

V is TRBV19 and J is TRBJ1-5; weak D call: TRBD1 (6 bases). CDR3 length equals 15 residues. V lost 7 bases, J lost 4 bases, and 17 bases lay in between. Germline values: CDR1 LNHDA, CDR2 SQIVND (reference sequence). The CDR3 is CASKGVIGLNQPQHF. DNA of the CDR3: TGTGCCAGTAAGGGGGTGATCGGGCTGAATCAGCCCCAGCATTTT.

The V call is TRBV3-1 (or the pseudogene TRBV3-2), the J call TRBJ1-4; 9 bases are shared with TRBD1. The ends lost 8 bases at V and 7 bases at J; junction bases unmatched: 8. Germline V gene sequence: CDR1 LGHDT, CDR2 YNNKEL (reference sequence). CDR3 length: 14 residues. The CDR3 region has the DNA TGTGCCAGCGCGTCGGGGACAGGGAGTGAAAAACTGTTTTTT. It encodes CASASGTGSEKLFF.

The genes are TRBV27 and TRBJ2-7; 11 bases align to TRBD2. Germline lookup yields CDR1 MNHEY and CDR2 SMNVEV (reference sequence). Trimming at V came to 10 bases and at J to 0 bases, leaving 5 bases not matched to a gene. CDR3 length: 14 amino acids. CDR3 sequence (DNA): TGTGCCACGCGACTAGCGGGGAGCTCCTACGAGCAGTACTTC. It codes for CATRLAGSSYEQYF.

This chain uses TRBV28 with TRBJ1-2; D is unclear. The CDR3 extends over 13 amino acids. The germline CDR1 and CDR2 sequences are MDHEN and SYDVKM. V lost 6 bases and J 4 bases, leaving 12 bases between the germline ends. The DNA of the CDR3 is TGTGCCAGCAGGCCCCCCTCAGCCTATGGCTACACCTTC. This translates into CASRPPSAYGYTF.

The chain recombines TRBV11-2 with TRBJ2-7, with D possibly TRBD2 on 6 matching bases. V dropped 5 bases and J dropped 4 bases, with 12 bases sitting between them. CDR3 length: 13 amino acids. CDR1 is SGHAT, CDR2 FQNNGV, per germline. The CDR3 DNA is TGTGCCAGCAGCCCCGGGACTCCATACGAGCAGTACTTC. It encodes CASSPGTPYEQYF.

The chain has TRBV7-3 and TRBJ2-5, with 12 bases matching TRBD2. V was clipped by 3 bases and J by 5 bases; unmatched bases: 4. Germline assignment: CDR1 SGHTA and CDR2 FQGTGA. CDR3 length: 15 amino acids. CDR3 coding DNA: TGTGCCAGCAGCTTGACTAGCGGGAGCCCCGAGACCCAGTACTTC. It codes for CASSLTSGSPETQYF.

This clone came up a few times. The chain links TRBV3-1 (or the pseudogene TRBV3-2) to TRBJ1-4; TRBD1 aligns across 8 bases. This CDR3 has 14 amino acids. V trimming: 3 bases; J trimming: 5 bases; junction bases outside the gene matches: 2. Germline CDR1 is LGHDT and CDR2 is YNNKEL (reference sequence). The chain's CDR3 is CASSQGQVNEKLFF. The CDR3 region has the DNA TGTGCCAGCAGCCAGGGACAGGTGAATGAAAAACTGTTTTTT.